A single TCR beta chain is shown here with its context. This specimen comes from a study of T cells in Graves' hyperthyroidism and ophthalmopathy. Background on the study: Before any treatment, at initial diagnosis, peripheral blood was collected.

The blood was taken when hyperthyroidism was first diagnosed, before any ophthalmopathy symptoms showed up. PBMCs were obtained from about 9 ml fresh peripheral blood. The germline gives CDR1 SQVTM, CDR2 ANQGSEA. The V end was cut by 7 bases, the J end by 5 bases, with 2 bases between. The CDR3 covers 8 residues. Regions amplified from RNA transcripts were the TCR beta CDR3 regions. Primed by the HTBI set, a first-round RT-PCR was run on the TCR CDR3. TCRdb redid the calling of the multiplex PCR reads with MiXCR, one entry per CDR3 protein. The repertoire includes more than 300,000 distinct CDR3 sequences, roughly a sixth of them detected once, and 30% to 40% sits in the top ten.

The TCR was taken from a woman in her 30s with Graves' hyperthyroidism that later progressed to Graves' ophthalmopathy. The chain uses TRBV29-1 and TRBJ1-2, with D uncertain. Sequencing was performed on blood. The chain's CDR3 is CSAYGYTF. CDR3 coding DNA: TGCAGCGCTTATGGCTACACCTTC.